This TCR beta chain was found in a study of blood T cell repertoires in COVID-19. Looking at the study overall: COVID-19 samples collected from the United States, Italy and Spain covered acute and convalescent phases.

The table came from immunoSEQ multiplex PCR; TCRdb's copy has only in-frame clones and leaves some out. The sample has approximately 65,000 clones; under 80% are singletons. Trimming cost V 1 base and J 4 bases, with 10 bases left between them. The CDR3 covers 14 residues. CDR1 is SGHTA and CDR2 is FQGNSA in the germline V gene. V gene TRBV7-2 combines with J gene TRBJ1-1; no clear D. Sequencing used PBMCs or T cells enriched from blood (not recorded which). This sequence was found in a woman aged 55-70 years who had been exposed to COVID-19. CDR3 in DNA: TGTGCCAGCAGCTTAGTTGGGGAGGTCACTGAAGCTTTCTTT. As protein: CASSLVGEVTEAFF.